This TCR beta chain stems from a study of control samples from healthy donors and cancer patients. A single count supports this clone. Clones were read by immunoSEQ multiplex PCR, and TCRdb kept only the in-frame ones, dropping some. The table includes approximately 120,000 clones, around 87% detected once. This CDR3 is built from 15 residues. Trimming removed 6 bases from V and 4 bases from J; junction bases left unmatched: 8. Germline V gene lookup returns CDR1 LGHDT and CDR2 YNNKEL (reference sequence). Sequencing used blood. The TCR comes from a man aged 40-49 years in good health. The rearrangement uses TRBV3-1 (or the pseudogene TRBV3-2) and TRBJ2-1; 8 positions agree with TRBD2. CDR3 sequence (DNA): TGTGCCAGCAGGAAAAGCGGGGGAGTGTACAATGAGCAGTTCTTC. The encoded protein is CASRKSGGVYNEQFF.